A single sample gave rise to the 24 T cell receptor beta chains below, sequenced in a study of cytomegalovirus exposure and HLA in healthy donors (TCRdb year 2017). Library preparation used the immunoSEQ multiplex PCR assay. The multiplex PCR relied on a mix of 60 forward primers for TCR Vbeta segments and 13 reverse primers for TCR Jbeta segments. The immuneACCESS repertoire file appears here via TCRdb, limited to in-frame rearrangements. These files lack a portion of the clones; in checked studies, under half of the deficit traces to unresolved V genes, and the cause of the others is not known. Within this sample are roughly 170,000 clones, with approximately 81% of them counted one time only. The ten top clones hold roughly 1% of the sample. Sequenced input: PBMCs. All receptors derive from a young man in good health and CMV-seronegative.

As DNA, the CDR3 is TGTGCCAGCAGCTCAGGGGGCATAGCTTTCTTT. Translating it yields CASSSGGIAFF. The chain has TRBV6-5 and TRBJ1-1, with TRBD1 matching 8 bases. The V and J ends lost 6 bases and 10 bases, in that order; junction bases with no gene match: 4. The V gene's germline CDR1 is MNHEY and CDR2 SVGAGI. The CDR3 spans 11 residues.

The CDR3: CAISESLDRGYRPAEANYGYTF. The CDR3 DNA reads TGTGCCATCAGTGAGTCGTTGGACAGGGGGTATAGACCGGCGGAAGCTAACTATGGCTACACCTTC. The genes are TRBV10-3 and TRBJ1-2; TRBD1 matches at 10 bases. The germline V gene has CDR1 ENHRY and CDR2 SYGVKD. The CDR3 loop spans 22 amino acids. Trimming removed 0 bases from V and 0 bases from J; junction bases left unmatched: 19.

The chain uses TRBV9 and TRBJ2-7; D is undetermined. The germline V gene encodes CDR1 SGDLS and CDR2 YYNGEE. The length of the CDR3 is 14 residues. Trimming took off 0 bases at V and 0 bases at J, with 7 bases between the two ends. Written as DNA, the CDR3 is TGTGCCAGCAGCGTAGGACTGGACTCCTACGAGCAGTACTTC. Translating it yields CASSVGLDSYEQYF.

This clone was seen only a few times. This sequence joins TRBV7-9 and TRBJ2-5; TRBD1 matches at 7 bases. This CDR3 has 14 amino acids. The germline V gene encodes CDR1 SEHNR and CDR2 FQNEAQ (reference sequence). The ends lost 5 bases at V and 1 base at J; junction bases unmatched: 4. The CDR3 nucleotides are TGTGCCAGCAGCCCGACAGGGCTCCAAGAGACCCAGTACTTC. Amino acid sequence: CASSPTGLQETQYF.

V and J are TRBV19 and TRBJ1-2, with D possibly matching TRBD1 (6 bases). V was cut by 6 bases and J by 8 bases, with 19 bases left in between. The germline V gene encodes CDR1 LNHDA and CDR2 SQIVND (reference sequence). The length of the CDR3 is 14 residues. Here the CDR3 reads CASSHREVLGGYTF. Written as DNA, the CDR3 is TGTGCCAGTAGCCACAGGGAAGTCCTTGGAGGCTACACCTTC.

V usage is TRBV5-4 and J usage is TRBJ2-2; no firm D call. The germline V and J ends were trimmed by 1 base and 3 bases, with 13 bases remaining between them. This CDR3 comprises 16 residues. In germline, CDR1 is SGHNT, CDR2 YYREEE (reference sequence). The CDR3 loop is CASSLSPAQDTGELFF. The CDR3 coding sequence is TGTGCCAGCAGCTTGTCACCGGCGCAGGACACCGGGGAGCTGTTTTTT.

This clone showed up just once. This chain links TRBV5-6 with TRBJ1-2, with D maybe TRBD1 (6 bases). Germline V gene data show CDR1 as SGHDT and CDR2 as YYEEEE. The CDR3 loop spans 15 amino acids. With 0 bases removed from V and 5 bases from J, the gap between germline ends came to 14 bases. DNA for the CDR3: TGTGCCAGCAGCTTGGGAGGCGGGGGCGCATATGGCTACACCTTC. It is translated as CASSLGGGGAYGYTF.

V gene TRBV2 combines with J gene TRBJ2-7; a possible D gene is TRBD1 (5 bases). Germline lookup yields CDR1 SNHLY and CDR2 FYNNEI. V was cut by 4 bases and J by 3 bases, with 10 bases left in between. There are 13 residues in the CDR3. CDR3 nucleotides: TGTGCCAGCAGTGTGAGAGACAGCTACGAGCAGTACTTC. Protein: CASSVRDSYEQYF.

This clone has more than one count but fewer than ten. V is TRBV5-4 and J is TRBJ2-7; 11 bases match TRBD1. The CDR3 length is 15 residues. The germline V gene has CDR1 SGHNT and CDR2 YYREEE (reference sequence). With 7 bases clipped from V and 4 bases from J, the junction kept 10 bases outside the gene matches. The CDR3 sequence is CASSGGQGGSYEQYF. The CDR3 nucleotides are TGTGCCAGCTCCGGGGGACAGGGGGGATCATACGAGCAGTACTTC.

The chain links TRBV7-9 to TRBJ1-1, with TRBD1 matching 7 bases. J gave up 11 bases and V 5 bases, and 8 bases lay outside the gene matches. Germline loops: CDR1 SEHNR, CDR2 FQNEAQ (reference sequence). This CDR3 has 12 amino acids. The CDR3 coding sequence is TGTGCCAGCAGCGCGCCGGGACAGAGGGCTTTCTTT. This gives the protein CASSAPGQRAFF.

The chain employs TRBV9 and TRBJ2-5; TRBD1 might be the D (6 bases). CDR1 is SGDLS, CDR2 YYNGEE, per germline. This CDR3 is 16 amino acids long. V was trimmed by 0 bases and J by 2 bases, leaving 14 bases between them. This CDR3 reads CASSVGADSRQETQYF. Written as DNA, the CDR3 is TGTGCCAGCAGCGTAGGTGCGGACAGCAGACAAGAGACCCAGTACTTC.

This clone was seen a handful of times. The CDR3 spells CASRQESGANVLTF. Written as DNA, the CDR3 is TGTGCCAGCAGACAGGAATCTGGGGCCAACGTCCTGACTTTC. This sequence joins TRBV2 and TRBJ2-6, with D maybe TRBD1 (5 bases). The CDR3 covers 14 residues. The V end was cut by 6 bases, the J end by 1 base, with 7 bases between. Germline-derived CDR1 and CDR2 are SNHLY and FYNNEI.

The V gene is TRBV28, the J gene TRBJ2-7; 8 nucleotides align to TRBD1. Unmatched junction bases numbered 15, after V lost 5 bases and J lost 9 bases. There are 15 residues in the CDR3. Germline values: CDR1 MDHEN, CDR2 SYDVKM. The CDR3 sequence is CASSLTGTGLFWQYF. For the CDR3, the DNA is TGTGCCAGCAGTCTCACCGGGACAGGCCTTTTCTGGCAGTACTTC.

The chain joins TRBV30 to TRBJ2-7; D is possibly TRBD2 (6 bases). Per the germline V gene, CDR1 is GTSNPN and CDR2 is SVGIG (reference sequence). V gave up 3 bases and J gave up 2 bases, with 14 bases separating them. This CDR3 is 14 amino acids long. CDR3 in amino acids: CAWSHRTTAYEQYF. As DNA, the CDR3 is TGTGCCTGGAGCCATAGGACTACAGCCTACGAGCAGTACTTC.

The gene calls are TRBV9 and TRBJ2-2; 8 nucleotides align to TRBD1. The germline CDR1 and CDR2 sequences are SGDLS and YYNGEE. The CDR3 sequence is 19 residues long. Trimming at V came to 4 bases and at J to 0 bases, leaving 14 bases not matched to a gene. CDR3 DNA sequence: TGTGCCAGCAGCCCAAGGACAGGGTGGTTGGGCGCGAACACCGGGGAGCTGTTTTTT. This translates into CASSPRTGWLGANTGELFF.

In this sample, this clone turned up once. The chain is built from TRBV6-5 and TRBJ2-7; D is uncertain. The CDR3 runs to 11 residues. The germline V and J ends were trimmed by 7 bases and 2 bases, with 6 bases remaining between them. From germline, CDR1 is MNHEY and CDR2 SVGAGI. In DNA, the CDR3 is TGTGCCAGCACCAGTGCCTACGAGCAGTACTTC. This encodes CASTSAYEQYF.

About this clone itself: Other DNA variants within this sample encode the same CDR3. The chain couples TRBV19 to TRBJ1-2; 9 bases map to TRBD1. This CDR3 region has 13 residues. Germline V lookup: CDR1 LNHDA, CDR2 SQIVND (reference sequence). J gave up 4 bases and V 5 bases, and 2 bases lay outside the gene matches. The CDR3 loop reads CASSYRGPYGYTF. CDR3 nucleotide sequence: TGTGCCAGTAGTTACAGGGGGCCCTATGGCTACACCTTC. The complete variable domain, with remaining parts taken from reference TRBV19 and TRBJ1-2, reads DGGITQSPKYLFRKEGQNVTLSCEQNLNHDAMYWYRQDPGQGLRLIYYSQIVNDFQKGDIAEGYSVSREKKESFPLTVTSAQKNPTAFYLCASSYRGPYGYTFGSGTRLTVV.

The chain uses TRBV7-8 and TRBJ2-3; 9 bases are a match to TRBD2. The CDR3 is 18 residues long. Germline lookup yields CDR1 SGHVS and CDR2 FQNEAQ. V lost 2 bases, J lost 0 bases, and 9 bases stayed unmatched. The CDR3 here is CASSLWASGDASTDTQYF. In nucleotides, the CDR3 is TGTGCCAGCAGCTTATGGGCTAGCGGGGACGCTAGCACAGATACGCAGTATTTT.

V is TRBV5-6 and J is TRBJ2-7, with D possibly being TRBD1 (6 bases). V was clipped by 0 bases and J by 5 bases, with 12 bases between them. The length of the CDR3 is 14 residues. Germline V gene sequence: CDR1 SGHDT, CDR2 YYEEEE. Written as DNA, the CDR3 is TGTGCCAGCAGCTTGGGGGGGCTAGTCCACGAGCAGTACTTC. Protein: CASSLGGLVHEQYF.

This clone was detected once. The gene calls are TRBV29-1 and TRBJ2-1, with D maybe TRBD2 (6 bases). Per the germline V gene, CDR1 is SQVTM and CDR2 is ANQGSEA. V was pared by 1 base and J by 7 bases, with 14 bases between. CDR3 length: 14 residues. The CDR3 DNA sequence: TGCAGCGTTGAAGTTGGCTCGGGGGTTAATGAGCAGTTCTTC. Translating gives CSVEVGSGVNEQFF.

This clone has a single count. The chain uses TRBV19 and TRBJ1-5, with D maybe TRBD1 (6 bases). The germline V gene has CDR1 LNHDA and CDR2 SQIVND (reference sequence). The germline V and J ends were trimmed by 5 bases and 4 bases, with 15 bases remaining between them. The CDR3 loop spans 15 amino acids. The CDR3 is CASSFLGAGNQPQHF. The CDR3 bases are TGTGCCAGTAGTTTCTTGGGGGCCGGGAATCAGCCCCAGCATTTT.

The chain uses TRBV5-4 and TRBJ1-2; D is perhaps TRBD1 (5 bases). Trimming took 4 bases from V and 8 from J, leaving 21 bases between them. Germline V lookup: CDR1 SGHNT, CDR2 YYREEE (reference sequence). CDR3 length: 15 residues. Written as DNA, the CDR3 is TGTGCCAGCAGCCTTCAGGGTAAAGGGGTACGGGGCTACACCTTC. Translating gives CASSLQGKGVRGYTF.

The table lists this clone with a count of one. CDR3 DNA: TGTGCCAGCAGCCCAACACGGGTTTTCGGTGAAAAACTGTTTTTT. This codes for CASSPTRVFGEKLFF. The chain has TRBV7-6 and TRBJ1-4, with no clear D. CDR1 is SGHVS, CDR2 FNYEAQ, per germline. The V and J ends lost 5 bases and 7 bases respectively, with 17 bases between them. CDR3 length: 15 residues.

The chain carries TRBV29-1 and TRBJ1-2, with D possibly matching TRBD1 (5 bases). Germline CDR1 and CDR2: SQVTM and ANQGSEA. There are 13 residues in the CDR3. Trimming shortened V by 3 bases and J by 4 bases, and 12 bases separated the two germline ends. As DNA, the CDR3 is TGCAGCGTTGAGGGAGGGGCACCCTATGGCTACACCTTC. Translated, it gives CSVEGGAPYGYTF.